These 26 T cell receptor beta chains share one sample of origin, sequenced in a study of yellow fever vaccine responses in identical twins. TCRdb passed the RT-PCR reads through MiXCR, listing each CDR3 protein once. The sample contains 5,500 to 8,000 distinct CDR3 sequences, just over 85% of which appear only once. Sequences were derived from T cells from blood (PBMCs), unsorted or a sorted subset (not recorded which), sampled before or after yellow fever vaccination (not recorded which). The source of these receptors is a young woman who received the yellow fever vaccine.

The chain employs TRBV10-3 and TRBJ2-3; a possible D gene is TRBD2 (5 bases). V was cut by 4 bases and J by 0 bases, with 11 bases left in between. CDR1 and CDR2 (germline): ENHRY, SYGVKD. The CDR3 consists of 15 residues. The CDR3 sequence is CAISGRGFSTDTQYF. CDR3 nucleotide sequence: TGTGCCATCAGTGGTCGGGGATTTAGCACAGATACGCAGTATTTT.

This rearrangement joins TRBV5-1 to TRBJ1-6; unclear D gene. CDR1 SGHRS and CDR2 YFSETQ come from the germline V gene. Trimming took 1 base from V and 0 from J, leaving 8 bases between them. This CDR3 spans 16 amino acids. The CDR3 coding sequence is TGCGCCAGCAGCTTGCTTTCGAGCTCCTATAATTCACCCCTCCACTTT. This gives the protein CASSLLSSSYNSPLHF.

The chain has TRBV11-3 and TRBJ2-1; D is possibly TRBD2 (5 bases). Germline lookup yields CDR1 SGHNT and CDR2 YENEEA. CDR3 size: 11 residues. Trimming cost V 8 bases and J 6 bases, with 8 bases left between them. CDR3 residues: CASAEGNEQFF. CDR3 bases: TGTGCCAGCGCCGAGGGCAATGAGCAGTTCTTC.

The rearrangement joins TRBV7-6 to TRBJ2-1, with D perhaps matching TRBD2 (6 bases). The CDR3 extends over 13 amino acids. V was shortened by 5 bases and J by 7 bases, with 12 bases between the two germline ends. Per the germline V gene, CDR1 is SGHVS and CDR2 is FNYEAQ. For the CDR3, the DNA is TGTGCCAGCAGCCCAACCAGCGGGAATGAGCAGTTCTTC. Encoded protein: CASSPTSGNEQFF.

In this sample, this clonotype turned up a few times. V and J are TRBV18 and TRBJ2-3, with 7 bases identical to TRBD2. The germline V gene has CDR1 KGHSH and CDR2 LQKENI. Unmatched junction bases numbered 6, after V lost 2 bases and J lost 4 bases. This CDR3 is built from 15 residues. The CDR3 DNA sequence: TGTGCCAGCTCACCATCGGCTAGCGGCGCAGATACGCAGTATTTT. The encoded protein is CASSPSASGADTQYF.

This chain uses TRBV29-1 with TRBJ2-3; D remains unclear. V was trimmed by 6 bases and J by 3 bases, leaving 13 bases between them. From germline, CDR1 is SQVTM and CDR2 ANQGSEA. CDR3 length equals 13 residues. The CDR3 bases are TGCAGCGTGTCAATCTCGGTAACAGATACGCAGTATTTT. Protein product: CSVSISVTDTQYF.

This chain joins TRBV13 and TRBJ2-3; 12 bases line up with TRBD2. Unmatched junction bases numbered 8, after V lost 11 bases and J lost 2 bases. Germline V lookup: CDR1 PRHDT, CDR2 FYEKMQ (reference sequence). The CDR3 has 15 residues. In DNA, the CDR3 is TGTGCCGGGAAGACTAGCGGGGGACCCACAGATACGCAGTATTTT. Amino acid sequence: CAGKTSGGPTDTQYF.

The chain couples TRBV7-9 to TRBJ2-4; D unresolved. Between the trimmed V and J ends, which lost 5 bases and 8 bases, there was a span of 13 bases. Germline-derived CDR1 and CDR2 are SEHNR and FQNEAQ (reference sequence). The CDR3 length is 13 residues. The chain's CDR3 is CASSPSERDIQYF. DNA for the CDR3: TGTGCCAGCAGCCCTTCCGAACGGGACATTCAGTACTTC.

This chain's CDR3 is CASSEVTDTQYF. For the CDR3, the DNA is TGTGCCAGCAGTGAGGTTACAGATACGCAGTATTTT. The gene calls are TRBV2 and TRBJ2-3, with D unresolved. The V gene lost 3 bases and the J gene lost 3 bases, with 4 bases spanning the gap. The CDR3 has 12 residues. Looked up from germline, CDR1 is SNHLY and CDR2 is FYNNEI.

This clonotype has only one observation. The rearrangement links TRBV28 to TRBJ2-7, with D possibly being TRBD2 (5 bases). The CDR3 has 14 amino acids. Germline CDR1 and CDR2: MDHEN and SYDVKM. Trimming shortened V by 2 bases and J by 4 bases, and 12 bases separated the two germline ends. CDR3 sequence reads: CASSLPPGGYEQYF. CDR3 nucleotide sequence: TGTGCCAGCAGTTTACCTCCTGGAGGATACGAGCAGTACTTC.

The gene calls are TRBV18 and TRBJ2-2; a possible D gene is TRBD2 (5 bases). V lost 3 bases and J lost 2, with 10 bases in between. Germline V gene data show CDR1 as KGHSH and CDR2 as LQKENI. This CDR3 is 15 amino acids long. In nucleotides, the CDR3 is TGTGCCAGCTCACCGCGCCGGGGTAACACCGGGGAGCTGTTTTTT. It specifies CASSPRRGNTGELFF.

The chain combines TRBV20-1 with TRBJ2-2; possible D gene TRBD2, 5 bases. V lost 3 bases, J lost 8 bases, and 13 bases lay in between. The CDR3 runs 13 residues. Germline loops: CDR1 DFQATT, CDR2 SNEGSKA (reference sequence). Here the CDR3 reads CSASGLATGELFF. CDR3 nucleotides: TGCAGTGCTAGTGGCCTAGCAACTGGGGAGCTGTTTTTT.

This chain links TRBV2 with TRBJ2-1; D unresolved. Germline CDR1 and CDR2: SNHLY and FYNNEI. The V end lost 5 bases, the J end lost 6 bases, and 14 bases lay between the germline ends. This CDR3 is built from 14 residues. The CDR3 region has the DNA TGTGCCAGCAGTCGAGACTTCGTAACCAATGAGCAGTTCTTC. Protein: CASSRDFVTNEQFF.

The chain couples TRBV11-3 to TRBJ2-3; D is unresolved. CDR1 and CDR2 (germline): SGHNT, YENEEA. V was shortened by 5 bases and J by 4 bases, with 13 bases between the two germline ends. The CDR3 extends over 14 amino acids. The CDR3 nucleotides read TGTGCCAGCAGCCTTCAGACTGGATCAGATACGCAGTATTTT. Translating it yields CASSLQTGSDTQYF.

V usage is TRBV19 and J usage is TRBJ2-7; 8 bases fit TRBD2. The CDR3 has 15 residues. The junction had 4 bases not matched to a gene; V was cut back by 0 bases and J by 3 bases. The V gene's germline CDR1 is LNHDA and CDR2 SQIVND (reference sequence). In DNA form, the CDR3 reads TGTGCCAGTAGTATAGATACTAGCGGAGTCTACGAGCAGTACTTC. Residues: CASSIDTSGVYEQYF.

For the CDR3, the DNA is TGTGCCAGCAGCCTCAGGACGGCCGGTACGCAGTATTTT. The encoded protein is CASSLRTAGTQYF. V and J are TRBV27 and TRBJ2-3; D gene uncertain. V was pared by 6 bases and J by 8 bases, with 15 bases between. The CDR3 spans 13 residues. CDR1 and CDR2 (germline): MNHEY, SMNVEV (reference sequence).

This clonotype has a single count. The junction and the germline gene differ at one end; a read error may be behind it. The chain links TRBV5-1 to TRBJ2-1; D is perhaps TRBD1 or TRBD2 (7 bases each). Germline V CDR1 and CDR2: SGHRS, YFSETQ. The CDR3 is 14 residues long. The chain's CDR3 is CASSLGGTDNEQFF. CDR3 in DNA: TGCGCCAGTAGCTTGGGAGGGACAGATAATGAGCAGTTCTTC.

The rearrangement links TRBV12-3 or TRBV12-4 to TRBJ2-1; D perhaps matches TRBD2 (6 bases). Trimming stripped 7 bases from V and 3 bases from J, with 19 bases between. CDR3 length: 16 residues. The CDR3 region is CASTPSGTGVYNEQFF. The CDR3 DNA reads as TGTGCCAGCACCCCGTCAGGGACTGGGGTCTACAATGAGCAGTTCTTC.

The chain couples TRBV5-4 to TRBJ2-7, with TRBD2 as a possible D gene (5 bases). CDR1 and CDR2 from the germline V gene are SGHNT and YYREEE (reference sequence). With 1 base removed from V and 2 bases from J, the gap between germline ends came to 10 bases. The CDR3 sequence is 14 residues long. The DNA for the CDR3 is TGTGCCAGCAGCTTGAGGACGGGAACCTACGAGCAGTACTTC. As protein: CASSLRTGTYEQYF.

V usage is TRBV10-3 and J usage is TRBJ1-1; TRBD1 is a possible D gene (6 bases). With 4 bases removed from V and 0 bases from J, the gap between germline ends came to 6 bases. Germline V gene data show CDR1 as ENHRY and CDR2 as SYGVKD. CDR3 length: 13 amino acids. CDR3 DNA: TGTGCCATCAGTGGGGGGCTGAACACTGAAGCTTTCTTT. It codes for CAISGGLNTEAFF.

This clonotype appeared a single time. The gene calls are TRBV2 and TRBJ2-1; no reliable D call. Germline assignment: CDR1 SNHLY and CDR2 FYNNEI. The V end was cut by 4 bases, the J end by 6 bases, with 4 bases between. This CDR3 is 11 amino acids long. CDR3 protein: CASSGRNEQFF. Written as DNA, the CDR3 is TGTGCCAGCAGTGGCCGCAATGAGCAGTTCTTC.

The J gene is TRBJ2-6, the V gene TRBV25-1, with D uncertain. The CDR3 length is 15 residues. V lost 4 bases to trimming and J lost 0 bases, with 7 bases between them. Germline values: CDR1 MGHDK, CDR2 SYGVNS. The CDR3 loop is CASSGVASGANVLTF. Written as DNA, the CDR3 is TGTGCCAGCAGTGGAGTTGCCTCTGGGGCCAACGTCCTGACTTTC.

The chain employs TRBV18 and TRBJ2-1; 9 nucleotides agree with TRBD1. With 6 bases clipped from V and 5 bases from J, the junction kept 5 bases outside the gene matches. The CDR3 totals 14 residues. Germline V gene sequence: CDR1 KGHSH, CDR2 LQKENI. The CDR3 DNA is TGTGCCAGCTCGGGACAGGGCCTAGACAATGAGCAGTTCTTC. Translating it yields CASSGQGLDNEQFF.

The genes are TRBV20-1 and TRBJ2-7; D perhaps matches TRBD2 (6 bases). Deletions cut 1 base from V and 4 bases from J, with 20 bases between. The CDR3 loop spans 16 amino acids. Looked up from germline, CDR1 is DFQATT and CDR2 is SNEGSKA (reference sequence). CDR3 coding DNA: TGCAGTGCTAGAGCGTCTGAATTTGGCGGAGGGTACGAGCAGTACTTC. It yields the protein CSARASEFGGGYEQYF.

The genes are TRBV2 and TRBJ2-5; D unclear. V was shortened by 6 bases and J by 9 bases, with 11 bases between the two germline ends. The CDR3 has 11 amino acids. Germline CDR1 SNHLY, CDR2 FYNNEI. In DNA form, the CDR3 reads TGTGCCAGCAGCACCTACGTCGCCCAGTACTTC. Protein sequence: CASSTYVAQYF.

The rearrangement joins TRBV7-2 to TRBJ2-5, with D perhaps matching TRBD2 (6 bases). V was trimmed by 1 base and J by 5 bases, leaving 14 bases between them. CDR1 is SGHTA, CDR2 FQGNSA, per germline. The CDR3 is 15 amino acids. The CDR3 reads CASSLGWKGGETQYF. CDR3 nucleotides: TGTGCCAGCAGCTTAGGGTGGAAGGGAGGTGAGACCCAGTACTTC.